The present entry profiles one T cell receptor beta chain with its context. Antigen specificity is unknown. The CDR3 is made up of 15 amino acids. V was pared by 5 bases and J by 4 bases, with 7 bases of the junction left unmatched. The germline V gene has CDR1 SGHTA and CDR2 FQGTGA. Primers for the PCR totalled 60 Vbeta and 13 Jbeta. Some clones are missing from TCRdb's copy, which holds only in-frame ones; the method was immunoSEQ multiplex PCR. This sample carries 120,000 or so clones, 79% of them seen once, and the ten largest clones take 5.5% to 7%. The sample belongs to a study of cytomegalovirus exposure and HLA in healthy donors. Background on the study: Falling in the Caucasian-associated ancestry cluster were about 82% of a few hundred genotyped donors. Study-wide findings and caveats: In a later analysis, more than 15,000 TCR beta sequences were associated with HLA alleles at 0.05 false discovery rate. Common viral pathogens seemed to be connected with several of the most significant clusters, according to a later analysis.

Unrecorded immune exposure was likely among donors, who were nominally healthy when sampled. Material: PBMCs. The clonotype originates from a man in his thirties or forties in good health and CMV-seropositive. J is TRBJ1-2 and V is TRBV7-3; 10 bases match TRBD1. The CDR3 region is CASSLGQGPRYGYTF. Written as DNA, the CDR3 is TGTGCCAGCAGCCTGGGACAGGGGCCTCGCTATGGCTACACCTTC.